This passage covers 16 T cell receptor beta chains from one sample sequenced in a study of blood T cell repertoires in COVID-19. Data came from immunoSEQ multiplex PCR; TCRdb stores just in-frame clones and leaves some out. The data contain hundreds of thousands of clones, approximately 90% of them seen just once; the ten biggest clones take up more than 1.5%. The sample comprised PBMCs or T cells enriched from blood (not recorded which). All receptors come from a man aged 35-49 years who had recovered from COVID-19.

The CDR3 region has the DNA TGCGCCAGCAGCTTGGAGGGGGACATCAACACAGATACGCAGTATTTT. This translates into CASSLEGDINTDTQYF. The chain has TRBV5-1 and TRBJ2-3; the D gene is possibly TRBD1 (6 bases). Germline CDR1 SGHRS, CDR2 YFSETQ. The CDR3 is 16 residues long. The germline V and J ends were trimmed by 0 bases and 2 bases, with 13 bases remaining between them.

The rearrangement joins TRBV24-1 to TRBJ2-1; D is uncertain. CDR3 length equals 11 residues. CDR1 is KGHDR and CDR2 is SFDVKD in the germline V gene. V dropped 10 bases and J dropped 7 bases, with 10 bases sitting between them. In DNA, the CDR3 is TGTGCCACAAGTAGAGAGAATGAGCAGTTCTTC. Protein sequence: CATSRENEQFF.

The chain is built from TRBV6-6 and TRBJ1-2, with 7 positions matching TRBD1. V dropped 0 bases and J dropped 4; count of bases not matched to a gene: 2. The CDR3 has 14 residues. Per germline, CDR1 MNHNY and CDR2 SVGAGI (reference sequence). The CDR3 sequence is CASSYSGDSYGYTF. The CDR3 nucleotides are TGTGCCAGCAGTTACTCAGGGGACAGCTATGGCTACACCTTC.

V is TRBV7-9 and J is TRBJ2-7, with TRBD1 matching over 9 bases. Germline CDR1 reads SEHNR; CDR2 reads FQNEAQ (reference sequence). The J segment lost 2 bases and the V segment lost 5 bases, leaving 4 bases of the junction unmatched. The CDR3 consists of 14 residues. Here the CDR3 DNA reads TGTGCCAGCAGCCCACGACAGGGGGCCTACGAGCAGTACTTC. Translation gives CASSPRQGAYEQYF.

For this clone: A read error may explain this, as a much larger clone is one base away. Other DNA sequences in this sample translate to the same CDR3. This CDR3 is CASSETSGGTDTQYF. In nucleotides, the CDR3 is TGTGCCAGCAGTGAGACTAGCGGGGGCACAGATACGCAGTATTTT. This sequence joins TRBV6-4 and TRBJ2-3; 11 nucleotides align to TRBD2. The CDR3 totals 15 residues. Germline assignment: CDR1 MRHNA and CDR2 SNTAGT. V gave up 3 bases and J gave up 1 base; unmatched junction bases: 0.

The J gene is TRBJ2-1, the V gene TRBV7-9, with TRBD1 matching 10 bases. This CDR3 has 17 residues. V shed 3 bases, J shed 2 bases, and the junction held 7 bases outside the gene matches. CDR1 is SEHNR and CDR2 is FQNEAQ in the germline V gene (reference sequence). This CDR3 reads CASSFSSGTGAYNEQFF. The CDR3 coding sequence is TGTGCCAGCAGCTTTAGTTCCGGGACAGGGGCCTACAATGAGCAGTTCTTC.

The V call is TRBV3-1 (or the pseudogene TRBV3-2), the J call TRBJ1-3; D may be TRBD1 (5 bases). Trimming took off 4 bases at V and 0 bases at J, with 10 bases between the two ends. CDR1 is LGHDT, CDR2 YNNKEL, per germline (reference sequence). The CDR3 runs to 15 residues. This CDR3 reads CASSPMGGSGNTIYF. In DNA form, the CDR3 reads TGTGCCAGCAGCCCGATGGGGGGCTCTGGAAACACCATATATTTT.

The chain uses TRBV7-6 and TRBJ2-7; D not certain. The CDR3 totals 15 residues. Germline V gene lookup returns CDR1 SGHVS and CDR2 FNYEAQ. Trimming shortened V by 1 base and J by 0 bases, and 10 bases separated the two germline ends. The CDR3 here is CASSLGADSSYEQYF. The CDR3, as DNA: TGTGCCAGCAGCTTAGGAGCCGATAGCTCCTACGAGCAGTACTTC.

V usage is TRBV5-1 and J usage is TRBJ1-2, with D unresolved. This CDR3 has 14 residues. Looked up from germline, CDR1 is SGHRS and CDR2 is YFSETQ. V shed 2 bases and J shed 5 bases, with 13 bases lying between them. The CDR3: CASSFGAGGYGYTF. DNA of the CDR3: TGCGCCAGCAGCTTCGGAGCCGGCGGATATGGCTACACCTTC. Using reference TRBV5-1 and TRBJ1-2 for the parts outside the CDR3, the full variable domain is KAGVTQTPRYLIKTRGQQVTLSCSPISGHRSVSWYQQTPGQGLQFLFEYFSETQRNKGNFPGRFSGRQFSNSRSEMNVSTLELGDSALYLCASSFGAGGYGYTFGSGTRLTVV.

V usage is TRBV5-1 and J usage is TRBJ2-3, with TRBD2 matching 9 bases. V dropped 6 bases and J dropped 2; count of bases not matched to a gene: 4. The CDR3 extends over 14 amino acids. Germline V gene sequence: CDR1 SGHRS, CDR2 YFSETQ. The CDR3 DNA is TGCGCCAGCAAGCGGGAGGAAACCACAGATACGCAGTATTTT. It encodes CASKREETTDTQYF.

The chain is built from TRBV2 and TRBJ1-1; D may be TRBD1 (5 bases). CDR3 length: 13 residues. V was pared by 3 bases and J by 2 bases, with 7 bases between. The germline V gene encodes CDR1 SNHLY and CDR2 FYNNEI. The CDR3 DNA follows: TGTGCCAGCAGTGATCAGGGAAACACTGAAGCTTTCTTT. Its translation is CASSDQGNTEAFF.

This chain joins TRBV6-5 and TRBJ1-6; 9 bases line up with TRBD1. V shed 7 bases, J shed 10 bases, and the junction held 8 bases outside the gene matches. This CDR3 comprises 14 residues. Germline lookup yields CDR1 MNHEY and CDR2 SVGAGI. The DNA for the CDR3 is TGTGCCAGCACCAGGACAGGGGAAGGGTCACCCCTCCACTTT. Translating gives CASTRTGEGSPLHF.

V is TRBV4-1 and J is TRBJ2-5; 8 bases map to TRBD1. The V segment lost 2 bases and the J segment 1 base; nucleotides outside the gene matches: 6. Germline CDR1 MGHRA, CDR2 YSYEKL. The CDR3 extends over 16 amino acids. DNA for the CDR3: TGCGCCAGCAGCCAATACCCGGGACAGGTCCAAGAGACCCAGTACTTC. Translated: CASSQYPGQVQETQYF.

The rearrangement links TRBV24-1 to TRBJ1-1; possibly TRBD1 for D (5 bases). CDR1 is KGHDR and CDR2 is SFDVKD in the germline V gene. This CDR3 contains 12 residues. Between the trimmed V and J ends, which lost 3 bases and 11 bases, there was a span of 12 bases. CDR3 sequence (DNA): TGTGCCACCAGTGATGACGACCGGGGGGCTTTCTTT. Protein sequence: CATSDDDRGAFF.

The table lists this clone with a count of one. The chain joins TRBV10-3 to TRBJ1-2, with unresolved D. The V end was cut by 2 bases, the J end by 4 bases, with 8 bases between. Germline values: CDR1 ENHRY, CDR2 SYGVKD. The CDR3 loop spans 13 amino acids. CDR3 loop: CAISEVTGYGYTF. The CDR3 DNA reads as TGTGCCATCAGTGAGGTGACGGGCTATGGCTACACCTTC.

This clone was picked up one time. The gene calls are TRBV30 and TRBJ1-2, with a weak D call TRBD1 (6 bases). This CDR3 spans 12 amino acids. Germline V gene data show CDR1 as GTSNPN and CDR2 as SVGIG (reference sequence). Trimming removed 4 bases from V and 8 bases from J, with 14 bases in between. The CDR3 here is CAWTIGGAGYTF. The CDR3 DNA sequence: TGTGCCTGGACCATCGGGGGGGCCGGCTACACCTTC. The full variable domain, its missing parts supplied by reference TRBV30 and TRBJ1-2, is SQTIHQWPATLVQPVGSPLSLECTVEGTSNPNLYWYRQAAGRGLQLLFYSVGIGQISSEVPQNLSASRPQDRQFILSSKKLLLSDSGFYLCAWTIGGAGYTFGSGTRLTVV.